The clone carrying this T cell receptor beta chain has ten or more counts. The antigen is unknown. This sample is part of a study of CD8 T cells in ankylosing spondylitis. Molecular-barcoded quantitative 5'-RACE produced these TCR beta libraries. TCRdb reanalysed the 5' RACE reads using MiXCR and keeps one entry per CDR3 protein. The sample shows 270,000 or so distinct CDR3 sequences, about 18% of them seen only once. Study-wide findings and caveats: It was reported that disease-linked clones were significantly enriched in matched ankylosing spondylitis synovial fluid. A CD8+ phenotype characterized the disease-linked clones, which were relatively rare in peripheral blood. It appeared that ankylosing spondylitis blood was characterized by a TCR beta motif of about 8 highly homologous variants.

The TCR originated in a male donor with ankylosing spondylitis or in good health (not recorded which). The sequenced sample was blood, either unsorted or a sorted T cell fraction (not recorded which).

CDR3 protein: CASSYSTETENTEAFF. The CDR3 DNA reads as TGTGCCAGCAGTTACTCTACGGAAACAGAGAACACTGAAGCTTTCTTT. The chain couples TRBV6-2 or TRBV6-3 to TRBJ1-1; D is uncertain. The CDR3 is 16 residues long. In germline, CDR1 is MNHEY, CDR2 SVGEGT. Trimming shortened V by 0 bases and J by 1 base, and 12 bases separated the two germline ends.